This entry lists 6 T cell receptor beta chains sequenced from one sample in a study of T cell changes during pregnancy in multiple sclerosis. The assay was immunoSEQ multiplex PCR, and TCRdb's table has in-frame clones only and misses some. The data contain tens of thousands of clones, 91% of them singletons. The input for sequencing was peripheral blood, taken after pregnancy. The origin of the receptors is a female donor in good health, enrolled as a control in a pregnancy study.

J is TRBJ2-3 and V is TRBV10-3, with TRBD1 identical over 7 bases. The J segment lost 4 bases and the V segment lost 7 bases, leaving 11 bases of the junction unmatched. The CDR3 is 15 residues long. The germline V gene has CDR1 ENHRY and CDR2 SYGVKD. The CDR3 loop reads CAIKGAEGIADTQYF. CDR3 nucleotide sequence: TGTGCCATCAAGGGGGCTGAAGGAATCGCAGATACGCAGTATTTT.

This clone was recorded once. The J gene is TRBJ2-2, the V gene TRBV13; D possibly corresponds to TRBD1 (7 bases). Trimming took 8 bases from V and 6 from J, leaving 25 bases between them. Germline-derived CDR1 and CDR2 are PRHDT and FYEKMQ (reference sequence). This CDR3 spans 17 amino acids. CDR3 in amino acids: CASRGTVRSKVAGELFF. The DNA of the CDR3 is TGTGCCAGCCGGGGGACAGTCCGGTCTAAGGTCGCCGGGGAGCTGTTTTTT.

In its sample, this clone was seen once. The chain carries TRBV10-3 and TRBJ1-3, with D possibly being TRBD1 (6 bases). Germline V CDR1 and CDR2: ENHRY, SYGVKD. The CDR3 is 14 residues long. V lost 10 bases and J lost 7, with 20 bases in between. Written as DNA, the CDR3 is TGTGCCACAATTCGACAGGCCGGGGGGAACACCATATATTTT. The encoded protein is CATIRQAGGNTIYF.

V gene TRBV30 combines with J gene TRBJ2-1; 12 positions agree with TRBD1. CDR1 is GTSNPN, CDR2 SVGIG, per germline (reference sequence). J gave up 7 bases and V 4 bases, and 11 bases lay outside the gene matches. There are 16 residues in the CDR3. In DNA, the CDR3 is TGTGCCTGGACCCGAACCGGGACAGGGGGCCGTAATGAGCAGTTCTTC. Its translation is CAWTRTGTGGRNEQFF.

V and J are TRBV9 and TRBJ2-1, with 8 bases fitting TRBD1. The CDR3 runs to 17 residues. V gave up 5 bases and J gave up 4 bases; unmatched junction bases: 14. Germline CDR1 and CDR2: SGDLS and YYNGEE. CDR3 nucleotides: TGTGCCAGCAGTCAATTTCATTCGGGGACAGGTTACAATGAGCAGTTCTTC. It translates to CASSQFHSGTGYNEQFF.

The chain carries TRBV7-2 and TRBJ2-3; 10 bases are a match to TRBD2. Germline assignment: CDR1 SGHTA and CDR2 FQGNSA. The CDR3 has 17 residues. Germline trimming cut 2 bases from V and 1 base from J; bases unmatched to any gene: 6. CDR3 region: CASSLNGSGGGTDTQYF. The CDR3 coding sequence is TGTGCCAGCAGCTTAAATGGGAGCGGGGGGGGCACAGATACGCAGTATTTT.